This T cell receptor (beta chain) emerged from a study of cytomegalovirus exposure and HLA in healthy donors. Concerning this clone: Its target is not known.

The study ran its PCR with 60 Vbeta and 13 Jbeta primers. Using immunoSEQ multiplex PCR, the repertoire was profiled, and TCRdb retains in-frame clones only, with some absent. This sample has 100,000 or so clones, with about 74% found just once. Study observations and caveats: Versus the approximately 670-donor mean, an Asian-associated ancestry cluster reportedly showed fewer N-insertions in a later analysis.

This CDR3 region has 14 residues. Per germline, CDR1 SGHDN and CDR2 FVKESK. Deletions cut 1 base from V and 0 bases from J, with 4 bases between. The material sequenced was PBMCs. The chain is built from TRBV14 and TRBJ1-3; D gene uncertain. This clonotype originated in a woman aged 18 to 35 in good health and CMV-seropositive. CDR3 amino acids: CASSQALSGNTIYF. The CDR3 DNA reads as TGTGCCAGCAGCCAAGCCCTCTCTGGAAACACCATATATTTT.